This TCR beta chain was found in a study of blood T cell repertoires in COVID-19. The CDR3 sequence is 14 residues long. V lost 4 bases and J 8 bases, leaving 17 bases between the germline ends. Germline CDR1 and CDR2: GTSNPN and SVGIG (reference sequence). Per the original methods: Estimation of nucleated cell counts was performed using reference gene primer amplification. TCRdb's copy holds only in-frame clones and misses some; the assay was immunoSEQ multiplex PCR. That table furnishes V, J and clone size, whereas the DNA furnished D and trimming. Counted here are around 100,000 clones, 75% to 90% occurring once; the ten biggest clones make up 10% to 15%.

The origin of this receptor is a human donor in a cohort sampled during active or convalescent COVID-19. Input material: peripheral blood. This chain joins TRBV30 and TRBJ1-4, with D uncertain. CDR3 amino acids: CAWTYGPGREKLFF. The CDR3 DNA reads as TGTGCCTGGACCTACGGACCGGGGAGGGAAAAACTGTTTTTT.